This record concerns one TCR beta chain sequence. The antigen is not known. The sample originates from a study of radiotherapy plus CTLA-4 blockade in lung cancer. Looking at the study overall: Disease control reached approximately 31%, with objective responses in 15% to 20%. Findings and limits, study-wide: Peripheral blood showed expansion of tumor-derived TCR clones after radiotherapy and ipilimumab.

Libraries were prepared by immunoSEQ multiplex PCR; TCRdb keeps only in-frame clonotypes and omits some of them. The table includes 81,000 or so clones, roughly 80% detected once. Chemo-refractory metastatic non-small-cell lung cancer patients received focal radiation with ipilimumab CTLA-4 blockade. The CDR3 has 13 residues. The V end lost 5 bases, the J end lost 2 bases, and 9 bases lay between the germline ends. Germline V lookup: CDR1 MDHEN, CDR2 SYDVKM. Here the sequenced sample was peripheral blood, taken from a patient treated with radiotherapy plus ipilimumab. The clonotype originates from a human donor with non-small cell lung cancer who had stable disease on radiotherapy plus ipilimumab. The chain employs TRBV28 and TRBJ1-2; D call uncertain. In nucleotides, the CDR3 is TGTGCCAGCAGTCCCACCATGAACTATGGCTACACCTTC. This codes for CASSPTMNYGYTF.